The rows below give T cell receptor beta chains drawn from one sample of a study of blood T cell repertoires in COVID-19. TCRdb's table, derived via immunoSEQ multiplex PCR, lists solely in-frame clones and lacks some. The sample holds 45,000 to 55,000 clones, 87% seen once. Sequencing was carried out using peripheral blood. The source of these receptors is a man aged 45-65 years with active COVID-19. The CDR3 runs from the conserved cysteine through the conserved F or W. The order of the fields is V gene, CDR3 protein.

v_gene: TRBV6-1
CDR3aa: CASSEVGGETQYF

v_gene: TRBV10-1
CDR3aa: CASSAKDRQETQYF

v_gene: TRBV6-2/TRBV6-3
CDR3aa: CASSSGVRYSYEQYF

v_gene: TRBV4-3
CDR3aa: CASSPGLTGELFF

v_gene: TRBV7-8
CDR3aa: CASSPPGAAQYF

v_gene: TRBV4-2
CDR3aa: CASSRLAGGTDTQYF

v_gene: TRBV28
CDR3aa: CASRTRGLSYEQYF

v_gene: TRBV19
CDR3aa: CASSPLEGGRAANEQFF

v_gene: TRBV9
CDR3aa: CASSVDRGSYNEQFF

v_gene: TRBV4-2
CDR3aa: CASSQGQQGLYEQYF